This TCR beta chain was retrieved from a study of shared clonotypes between healthy human individuals. Overall study context: Per donor, CD8 memory used one plate, CD8 naive used two, CD4 memory used three and CD4 naive used three. Overall study findings and caveats: Expectations were that clonotype sharing among donors would be affected by sequencing depth.

There are 12 residues in the CDR3. Germline V CDR1 and CDR2: MNHEY, SVGAGI. V was trimmed by 8 bases and J by 3 bases, leaving 10 bases between them. Notes on this clone: Antigen: not known. The sample has other DNA sequences that encode this CDR3 too.

Sequencing was performed with immunoSEQ multiplex PCR; in TCRdb, only in-frame clones are kept and a portion is missing. The profile shows around 2.3 million clones, almost 96% of them singletons. The sequenced sample consisted of naive CD4+ T cells sorted from blood. Subset reported: CD45RA+ positively selected. The sequence came from a man between 18 and 29 years old in good health. V and J are TRBV6-5 and TRBJ1-1; maybe TRBD1 (6 bases). CDR3 coding DNA: TGTGCCAGCTTTAGGGGGGACACTGAAGCTTTCTTT. Translation gives CASFRGDTEAFF.